This paragraph reports one T cell receptor (beta chain). These data are taken from a study of OX40 agonist ivuxolimab in advanced cancers. Across the study: Patients got intravenous ivuxolimab at 0.01 to 10 mg/kg every 2 weeks.

The repertoire was sequenced with immunoSEQ multiplex PCR; TCRdb's copy has only in-frame clones and lacks some. The top ten clones hold under 3.5% of a sample with some 75,000 clones, less than 90% of them seen once. The CDR3 extends over 14 amino acids. V lost 2 bases, J lost 4 bases, and 11 bases lay in between. Germline V CDR1 and CDR2: SGHTA, FQGTGA. The specimen was CD4+ or CD8+ T cells sorted from blood, collected in a trial of the OX40 agonist ivuxolimab. The TCR was taken from an adult with an advanced solid tumor such as melanoma, head and neck, liver or kidney cancer. This chain links TRBV7-3 with TRBJ2-5; tentative D call: TRBD1 (5 bases). The DNA for the CDR3 is TGTGCCAGCAGCTTAGGCACAAGGGGAGAGACCCAGTACTTC. It is translated as CASSLGTRGETQYF.